The clone carrying this T cell receptor (beta chain) has at least ten counts. This sample was included in a study of patients and donors after allogeneic stem cell transplantation. The CDR3 runs 15 residues. Trimming removed 2 bases at V and 5 bases at J, with 13 bases between. Germline-derived CDR1 and CDR2 are KGHDR and SFDVKD. TCRdb redid the calling of the RT-PCR reads with MiXCR, one entry per CDR3 protein. The sample carries under 95,000 distinct CDR3 sequences, around 5% recorded once. The sequencing input was blood, either unsorted or a sorted T cell fraction (not recorded which). The receptor was derived from a human donor who was either an allogeneic HSCT recipient or a stem cell or donor lymphocyte infusion donor (not recorded which). It is not recorded whose cells these are; they may come from a transplant donor. V is TRBV24-1 and J is TRBJ2-3; D might be TRBD2 (7 bases). CDR3 sequence reads: CATSDSRGPGDTQYF. DNA of the CDR3: TGTGCCACCAGTGATTCGCGGGGGCCGGGAGATACGCAGTATTTT.